Listed here are 11 T cell receptor beta chains from one sample, sequenced in a study of blood T cell repertoires in COVID-19. Produced via immunoSEQ multiplex PCR; TCRdb's table is partial and in-frame only. The sample consists of some 220,000 clones, around 90% of them appearing once. The sample taken for sequencing was peripheral blood. All receptors derive from a man aged 25 to 40 with COVID-19, enrolled during active disease.

The rearrangement links TRBV30 to TRBJ2-3; D is unresolved. V lost 2 bases to trimming and J lost 2 bases, with 14 bases between them. This CDR3 region has 15 residues. Germline values: CDR1 GTSNPN, CDR2 SVGIG (reference sequence). The CDR3 coding sequence is TGTGCCTGGAGTTGGCAGATAATACACACAGATACGCAGTATTTT. It specifies CAWSWQIIHTDTQYF. Drawing the rest from reference TRBV30 and TRBJ2-3, the complete variable domain is SQTIHQWPATLVQPVGSPLSLECTVEGTSNPNLYWYRQAAGRGLQLLFYSVGIGQISSEVPQNLSASRPQDRQFILSSKKLLLSDSGFYLCAWSWQIIHTDTQYFGPGTRLTVL.

J is TRBJ1-2 and V is TRBV7-2, with TRBD1 matching 11 bases. Germline assignment: CDR1 SGHTA and CDR2 FQGNSA. The CDR3 loop spans 16 amino acids. Trimming removed 0 bases from V and 4 bases from J; junction bases left unmatched: 4. CDR3 in amino acids: CASSLARTGGGYGYTF. The DNA for the CDR3 is TGTGCCAGCAGCTTAGCGAGGACAGGGGGCGGCTATGGCTACACCTTC. Complete variable domain (other parts from reference TRBV7-2 and TRBJ1-2): GAGVSQSPSNKVTEKGKDVELRCDPISGHTALYWYRQSLGQGLEFLIYFQGNSAPDKSGLPSDRFSAERTGGSVSTLTIQRTQQEDSAVYLCASSLARTGGGYGYTFGSGTRLTVV.

The V and J genes are TRBV2 and TRBJ1-3, with 9 bases fitting TRBD1. V was clipped by 8 bases and J by 11 bases; unmatched bases: 16. Germline V gene sequence: CDR1 SNHLY, CDR2 FYNNEI. This CDR3 is built from 15 residues. The CDR3 DNA follows: TGTGCCAGCGAAAGCGAACAGGGGGCGTTGCTTTCCATATATTTT. It codes for CASESEQGALLSIYF.

The chain couples TRBV5-1 to TRBJ2-2, with D perhaps matching TRBD1 (5 bases). The length of the CDR3 is 15 residues. V gave up 0 bases and J gave up 3 bases, with 9 bases separating them. Germline V gene data show CDR1 as SGHRS and CDR2 as YFSETQ. DNA of the CDR3: TGCGCCAGCAGCTTGGAGACAGAATACACCGGGGAGCTGTTTTTT. Amino acid sequence: CASSLETEYTGELFF.

The rearrangement links TRBV19 to TRBJ2-7; 13 bases are a match to TRBD2. CDR1 LNHDA and CDR2 SQIVND come from the germline V gene (reference sequence). After removal of 4 bases from V and 2 bases from J, the junction contained 2 bases not matched to a gene. This CDR3 contains 15 residues. The CDR3 DNA is TGTGCCAGTAGTACCGGACTAGCGGGGGCCTACGAGCAGTACTTC. It codes for CASSTGLAGAYEQYF. Full variable domain (outside the CDR3, taken from reference TRBV19 and TRBJ2-7): DGGITQSPKYLFRKEGQNVTLSCEQNLNHDAMYWYRQDPGQGLRLIYYSQIVNDFQKGDIAEGYSVSREKKESFPLTVTSAQKNPTAFYLCASSTGLAGAYEQYFGPGTRLTVT.

The chain uses TRBV27 and TRBJ1-2; 11 bases match TRBD1. The CDR3 is 15 amino acids. CDR1 and CDR2 from the germline V gene are MNHEY and SMNVEV (reference sequence). J was trimmed by 5 bases and V by 3 bases; bases with no gene match: 5. CDR3 sequence: CASSFSGTGGYGYTF. DNA for the CDR3: TGTGCCAGCAGTTTTAGTGGGACAGGGGGGTATGGCTACACCTTC.

The chain couples TRBV12-5 to TRBJ1-5, with a tentative D call TRBD1 (5 bases). Trimming stripped 7 bases from V and 6 bases from J, with 16 bases between. This CDR3 region has 14 residues. The germline V gene has CDR1 LGHNT and CDR2 FRNRAP. DNA of the CDR3: TGTGCTAGTGCCCTGTTCCAGGGAATTCAGCCCCAGCATTTT. Translating it yields CASALFQGIQPQHF. Drawing the rest from reference TRBV12-5 and TRBJ1-5, the complete variable domain is DARVTQTPRHKVTEMGQEVTMRCQPILGHNTVFWYRQTMMQGLELLAYFRNRAPLDDSGMPKDRFSAEMPDATLATLKIQPSEPRDSAVYFCASALFQGIQPQHFGDGTRLSIL.

This clone was seen a single time. The chain has TRBV19 and TRBJ2-1, with 9 bases lining up with TRBD2. The V and J ends lost 3 bases and 5 bases, in that order; junction bases with no gene match: 2. The CDR3 is 14 amino acids. Germline assignment: CDR1 LNHDA and CDR2 SQIVND (reference sequence). CDR3 nucleotide sequence: TGTGCCAGTAGTATTCTAGCGGGGAACAATGAGCAGTTCTTC. Protein sequence: CASSILAGNNEQFF.

V is TRBV5-1 and J is TRBJ2-7, with 7 bases aligning to TRBD1. Trimming removed 4 bases from V and 4 bases from J; junction bases left unmatched: 11. Germline CDR1 is SGHRS and CDR2 is YFSETQ. The CDR3 covers 15 residues. The CDR3: CASSQIGTVIYEQYF. CDR3 DNA sequence: TGCGCCAGCAGCCAAATAGGGACAGTTATTTACGAGCAGTACTTC.

This clone has just one count. The chain uses TRBV4-1 and TRBJ1-1; D gene unclear. Germline loops: CDR1 MGHRA, CDR2 YSYEKL. This CDR3 has 16 amino acids. V was shortened by 0 bases and J by 13 bases, with 24 bases between the two germline ends. CDR3 region: CASSQDPRSGPPLGFF. CDR3 sequence (DNA): TGCGCCAGCAGCCAAGACCCGCGGAGTGGTCCGCCCTTAGGTTTCTTT.

The CDR3 nucleotides are TGCGCCAGCAGTCAATCAAGTATTGTAAGCCCCTACGAGCAGTACTTC. Its translation: CASSQSSIVSPYEQYF. The chain is built from TRBV23-1 and TRBJ2-7; D unclear. TRBV23-1 falls under the ORF class, with uncertain function. V lost 0 bases and J lost 2, with 14 bases in between. This CDR3 is 16 amino acids long.